The entry that follows covers one T cell receptor (beta chain) sequence. Its target is not known. Unmatched junction bases numbered 5, after V lost 5 bases and J lost 10 bases. This CDR3 contains 12 residues. Per germline, CDR1 GTSNPN and CDR2 SVGIG (reference sequence). These data come from a study of cytomegalovirus exposure and HLA in healthy donors. PCR involved 60 Vbeta and 13 Jbeta primers. Only in-frame clones appear in the TCRdb table, and some are missing; sequencing was by immunoSEQ multiplex PCR. Of about 260,000 clones in the sample, 84% were seen once. General observations from the study: Relative to equally common others, HLA-associated TCR beta chains showed greater clonal expansion in a later analysis. Accurate prediction of most subjects' HLA-A and HLA-B alleles from TCR beta sequences was reported.

The sequenced sample was PBMCs. This TCR was sampled from a middle-aged woman in good health and CMV-seropositive. The rearrangement joins TRBV30 to TRBJ1-4; 9 bases are shared with TRBD1. The CDR3 bases are TGTGCCTGGGGGGACAGGGCTGTAAAACTGTTTTTT. Protein product: CAWGDRAVKLFF.